This T cell receptor (beta chain) came from a study of T cell repertoires in cytomegalovirus infection. Many counts were recorded for this clonotype. The CDR3 loop spans 14 amino acids. V was clipped by 5 bases and J by 10 bases, with 20 bases between them. The germline gives CDR1 SGHTA, CDR2 FQGTGA. Each CDR3 protein is one row after TCRdb ran MiXCR on the reads. The table lists about 320,000 distinct CDR3 sequences, around a tenth of them singletons. V is TRBV7-3 and J is TRBJ2-5; weak D call: TRBD2 (6 bases). This TCR was recovered from a human donor in good health (CMV status not recorded). Some clones in this sample may be carry-over from other donors' samples. Material for sequencing was PBMCs. The CDR3 DNA sequence: TGTGCCAGCAGCCCCTCTGCGGCTCCGGGGGACCAGTACTTC. Translation gives CASSPSAAPGDQYF.